This T cell receptor (beta chain) was sequenced during a study of T-cell memory formation after mild COVID-19. The wider study: For the most part, TCR clusters were specific to one donor. Study-level results: Among contracting clones, CD4+ were mainly CM/EM and CD8+ enriched in EMRA. Clones that shrank (day 15 to 85) were balanced CD4/CD8, whereas later expanders leaned CD4+.

Per germline, CDR1 SGHRS and CDR2 YFSETQ. V shed 1 base, J shed 0 bases, and the junction held 10 bases outside the gene matches. The CDR3 contains 17 residues. 5'RACE primed at constant segments yielded TCR alpha and TCR beta cDNA libraries bearing sample barcodes and UMIs. TCRdb called the 5' RACE reads again in MiXCR, with one record for every CDR3 protein. Among fewer than 250,000 distinct CDR3 sequences, roughly 27% were seen once, and the ten largest hold roughly an eighth. This clonotype was seen a few times. No antigen is known for it. The gene calls are TRBV5-1 and TRBJ2-7, with 7 bases matching TRBD2. The sequence was collected from an adult woman who had mild COVID-19 (a few samples of this study predate the infection). Cell type and time point are not known. The sample comprised PBMCs or a T cell subset sorted from them (not recorded which). The CDR3 DNA reads as TGCGCCAGCAGCTTGATTGGGGGGGTCCAGCGCTCCTACGAGCAGTACTTC. Translated: CASSLIGGVQRSYEQYF.